This record looks at one T cell receptor beta chain sequence and its context. The target antigen is unknown. This sample was taken from a study of T cell responses to AZD1222 COVID-19 vaccine. Measured with immunoSEQ multiplex PCR; TCRdb has only the in-frame clones, and not every one. The data show some 150,000 clones, approximately 91% seen once. General study points: Spike-specific TCR breadth and depth both grew after two AZD1222 doses. Females outnumbered males among donors, who were mostly white British; clonal diversity was possibly underestimated. The study reported that nearly half of spike-specific TCRs target unmutated variant regions.

V dropped 2 bases and J dropped 4 bases, with 30 bases sitting between them. CDR3 length: 21 amino acids. Germline V gene lookup returns CDR1 MDHEN and CDR2 SYDVKM. The specimen comprised peripheral blood, sampled 28 days after the second AZD1222 dose. This sequence was found in an adult who received the AZD1222 COVID-19 vaccine. The genes are TRBV28 and TRBJ2-1; D remains unclear. Written as DNA, the CDR3 is TGTGCCAGCAGTTTAACCGCGGTGGTATTGCCAGCGCGGAGATTTTACAATGAGCAGTTCTTC. This codes for CASSLTAVVLPARRFYNEQFF.